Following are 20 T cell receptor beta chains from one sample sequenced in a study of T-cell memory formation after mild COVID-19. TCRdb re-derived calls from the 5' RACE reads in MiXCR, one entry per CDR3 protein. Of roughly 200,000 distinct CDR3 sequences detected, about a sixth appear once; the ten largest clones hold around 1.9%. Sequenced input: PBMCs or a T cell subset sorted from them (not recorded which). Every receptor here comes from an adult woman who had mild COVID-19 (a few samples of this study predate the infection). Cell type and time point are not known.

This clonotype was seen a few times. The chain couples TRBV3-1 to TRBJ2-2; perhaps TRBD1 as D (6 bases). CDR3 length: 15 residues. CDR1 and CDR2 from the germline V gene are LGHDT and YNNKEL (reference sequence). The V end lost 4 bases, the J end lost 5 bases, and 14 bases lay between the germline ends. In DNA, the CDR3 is TGTGCCAGCAGCCCCGACAGGCGGGTGACCGGGGAGCTGTTTTTT. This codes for CASSPDRRVTGELFF.

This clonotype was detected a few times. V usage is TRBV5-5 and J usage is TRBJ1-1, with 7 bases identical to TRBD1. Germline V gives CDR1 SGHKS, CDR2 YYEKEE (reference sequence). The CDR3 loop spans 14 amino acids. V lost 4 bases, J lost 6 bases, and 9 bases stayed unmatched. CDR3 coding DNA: TGTGCCAGCAGCCCCTATCCGGGACAGTCTGAAGCTTTCTTT. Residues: CASSPYPGQSEAFF.

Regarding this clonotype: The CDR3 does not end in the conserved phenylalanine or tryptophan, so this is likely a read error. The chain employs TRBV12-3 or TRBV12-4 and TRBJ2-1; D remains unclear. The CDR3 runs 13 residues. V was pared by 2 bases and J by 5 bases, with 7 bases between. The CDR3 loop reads CASSLHGNNEQFL. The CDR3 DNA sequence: TGTGCCAGCAGTTTACATGGGAACAATGAGCAGTTCTTA.

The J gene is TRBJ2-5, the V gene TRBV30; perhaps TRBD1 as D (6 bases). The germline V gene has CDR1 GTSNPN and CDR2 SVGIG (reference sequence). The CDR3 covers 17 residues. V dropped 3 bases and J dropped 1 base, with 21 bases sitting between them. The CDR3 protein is CAWRNMGIPRGQETQYF. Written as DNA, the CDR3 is TGTGCCTGGAGGAATATGGGTATTCCCAGGGGCCAAGAGACCCAGTACTTC.

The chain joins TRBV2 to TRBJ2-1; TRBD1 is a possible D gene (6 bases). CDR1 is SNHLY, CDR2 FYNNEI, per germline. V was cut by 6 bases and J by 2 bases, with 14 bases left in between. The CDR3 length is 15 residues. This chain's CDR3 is CASRKNRETYNEQFF. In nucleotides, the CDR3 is TGTGCCAGCAGGAAGAACAGGGAAACCTACAATGAGCAGTTCTTC.

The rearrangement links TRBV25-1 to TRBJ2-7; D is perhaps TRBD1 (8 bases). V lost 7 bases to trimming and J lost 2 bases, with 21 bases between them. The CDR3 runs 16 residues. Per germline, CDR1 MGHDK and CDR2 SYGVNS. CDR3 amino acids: CASIGVGQGGTYEQYF. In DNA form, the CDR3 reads TGTGCCAGCATTGGGGTTGGACAGGGAGGGACCTACGAGCAGTACTTC.

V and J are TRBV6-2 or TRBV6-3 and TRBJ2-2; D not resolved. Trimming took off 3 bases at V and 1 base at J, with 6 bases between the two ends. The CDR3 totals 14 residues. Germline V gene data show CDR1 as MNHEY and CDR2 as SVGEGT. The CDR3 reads CASSYAVNTGELFF. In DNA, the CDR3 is TGTGCCAGCAGTTATGCGGTGAACACCGGGGAGCTGTTTTTT.

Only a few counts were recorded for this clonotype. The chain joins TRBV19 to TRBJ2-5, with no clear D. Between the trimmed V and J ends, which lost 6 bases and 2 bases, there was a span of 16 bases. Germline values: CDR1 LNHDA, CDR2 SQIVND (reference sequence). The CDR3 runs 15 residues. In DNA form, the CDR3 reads TGTGCCAGTAGCCTACAGATATCCCAACAAGAGACCCAGTACTTC. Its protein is CASSLQISQQETQYF.

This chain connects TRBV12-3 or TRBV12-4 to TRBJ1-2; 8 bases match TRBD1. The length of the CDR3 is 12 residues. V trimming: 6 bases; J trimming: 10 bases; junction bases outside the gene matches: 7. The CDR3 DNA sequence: TGTGCCAGCAGGTCGACAGGGGTGGACTACACCTTC. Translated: CASRSTGVDYTF.

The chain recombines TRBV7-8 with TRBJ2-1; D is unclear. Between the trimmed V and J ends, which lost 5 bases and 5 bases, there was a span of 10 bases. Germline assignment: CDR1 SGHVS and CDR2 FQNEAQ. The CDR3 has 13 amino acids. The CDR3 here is CASSRGGDNEQFF. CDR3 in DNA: TGTGCCAGCAGCCGCGGCGGCGACAATGAGCAGTTCTTC. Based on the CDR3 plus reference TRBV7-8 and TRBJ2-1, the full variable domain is GAGVSQSPRYKVAKRGQDVALRCDPISGHVSLFWYQQALGQGPEFLTYFQNEAQLDKSGLPSDRFFAERPEGSVSTLKIQRTQQEDSAVYLCASSRGGDNEQFFGPGTRLTVL.

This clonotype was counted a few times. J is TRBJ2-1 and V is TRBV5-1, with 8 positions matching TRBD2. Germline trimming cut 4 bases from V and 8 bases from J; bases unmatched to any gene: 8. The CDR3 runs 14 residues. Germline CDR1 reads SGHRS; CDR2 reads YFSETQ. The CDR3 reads CASSIGRAGDEQFF. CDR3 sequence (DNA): TGCGCCAGCAGCATCGGGAGGGCAGGGGATGAGCAGTTCTTC. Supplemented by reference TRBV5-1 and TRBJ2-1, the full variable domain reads KAGVTQTPRYLIKTRGQQVTLSCSPISGHRSVSWYQQTPGQGLQFLFEYFSETQRNKGNFPGRFSGRQFSNSRSEMNVSTLELGDSALYLCASSIGRAGDEQFFGPGTRLTVL.

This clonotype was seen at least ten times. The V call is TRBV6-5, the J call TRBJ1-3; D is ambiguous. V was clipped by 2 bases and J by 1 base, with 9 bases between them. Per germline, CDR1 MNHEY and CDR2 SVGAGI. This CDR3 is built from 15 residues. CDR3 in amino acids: CASSYARQSGNTIYF. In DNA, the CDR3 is TGTGCCAGCAGTTACGCCCGGCAATCTGGAAACACCATATATTTT.

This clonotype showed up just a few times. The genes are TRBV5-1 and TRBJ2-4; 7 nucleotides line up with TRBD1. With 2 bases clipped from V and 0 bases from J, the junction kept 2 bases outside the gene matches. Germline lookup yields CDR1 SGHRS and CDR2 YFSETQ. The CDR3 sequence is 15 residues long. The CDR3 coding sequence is TGCGCCAGCAGCTTACAGGGGATAGCCAAAAACATTCAGTACTTC. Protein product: CASSLQGIAKNIQYF.

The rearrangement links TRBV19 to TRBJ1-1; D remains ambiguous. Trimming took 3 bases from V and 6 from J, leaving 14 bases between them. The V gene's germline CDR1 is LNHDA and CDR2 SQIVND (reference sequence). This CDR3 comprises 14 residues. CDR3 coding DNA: TGTGCCAGTAGTATGGTGAGATCCGTTTCTGAAGCTTTCTTT. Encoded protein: CASSMVRSVSEAFF.

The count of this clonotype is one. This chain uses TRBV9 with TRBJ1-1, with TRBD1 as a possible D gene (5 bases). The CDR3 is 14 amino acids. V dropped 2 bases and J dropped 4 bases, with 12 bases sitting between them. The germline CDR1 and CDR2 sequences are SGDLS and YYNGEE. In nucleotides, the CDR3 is TGTGCCAGCAGCGTCTCGGGGGGGTCCACTGAAGCTTTCTTT. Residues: CASSVSGGSTEAFF.

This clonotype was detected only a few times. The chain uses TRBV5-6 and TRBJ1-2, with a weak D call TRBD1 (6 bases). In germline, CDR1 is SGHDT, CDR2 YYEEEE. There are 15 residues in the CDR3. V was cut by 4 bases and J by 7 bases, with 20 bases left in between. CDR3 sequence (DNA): TGTGCCAGCAGCCACCCCCGAGGGGGGCCCTTTGGCTACACCTTC. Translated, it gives CASSHPRGGPFGYTF.

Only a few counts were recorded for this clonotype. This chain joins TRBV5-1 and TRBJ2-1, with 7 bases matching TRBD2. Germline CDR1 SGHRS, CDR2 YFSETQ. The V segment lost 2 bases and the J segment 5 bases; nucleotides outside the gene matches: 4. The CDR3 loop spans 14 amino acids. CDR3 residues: CASSFRGENNEQFF. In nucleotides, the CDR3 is TGCGCCAGCAGCTTTCGGGGGGAAAACAATGAGCAGTTCTTC.

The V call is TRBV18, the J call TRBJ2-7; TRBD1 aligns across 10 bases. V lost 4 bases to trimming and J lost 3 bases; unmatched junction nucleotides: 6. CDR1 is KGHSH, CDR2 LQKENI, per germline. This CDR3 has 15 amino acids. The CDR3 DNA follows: TGTGCCAGCTCACGGGGGACAGGGGAGTACTACGAGCAGTACTTC. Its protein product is CASSRGTGEYYEQYF.

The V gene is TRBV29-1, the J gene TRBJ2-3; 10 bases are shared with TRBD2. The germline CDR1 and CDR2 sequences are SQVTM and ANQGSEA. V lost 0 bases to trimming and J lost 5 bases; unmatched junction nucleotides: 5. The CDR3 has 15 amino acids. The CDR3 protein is CSVEESIAGGDTQYF. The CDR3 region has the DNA TGCAGCGTTGAAGAGTCCATAGCGGGAGGAGATACGCAGTATTTT.

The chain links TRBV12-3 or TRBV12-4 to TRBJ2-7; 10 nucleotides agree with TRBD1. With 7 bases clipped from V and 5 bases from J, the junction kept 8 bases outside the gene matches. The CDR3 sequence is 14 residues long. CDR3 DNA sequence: TGTGCCAGCAAACCGGGACAGGGGAACAACGAGCAGTACTTC. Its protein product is CASKPGQGNNEQYF.